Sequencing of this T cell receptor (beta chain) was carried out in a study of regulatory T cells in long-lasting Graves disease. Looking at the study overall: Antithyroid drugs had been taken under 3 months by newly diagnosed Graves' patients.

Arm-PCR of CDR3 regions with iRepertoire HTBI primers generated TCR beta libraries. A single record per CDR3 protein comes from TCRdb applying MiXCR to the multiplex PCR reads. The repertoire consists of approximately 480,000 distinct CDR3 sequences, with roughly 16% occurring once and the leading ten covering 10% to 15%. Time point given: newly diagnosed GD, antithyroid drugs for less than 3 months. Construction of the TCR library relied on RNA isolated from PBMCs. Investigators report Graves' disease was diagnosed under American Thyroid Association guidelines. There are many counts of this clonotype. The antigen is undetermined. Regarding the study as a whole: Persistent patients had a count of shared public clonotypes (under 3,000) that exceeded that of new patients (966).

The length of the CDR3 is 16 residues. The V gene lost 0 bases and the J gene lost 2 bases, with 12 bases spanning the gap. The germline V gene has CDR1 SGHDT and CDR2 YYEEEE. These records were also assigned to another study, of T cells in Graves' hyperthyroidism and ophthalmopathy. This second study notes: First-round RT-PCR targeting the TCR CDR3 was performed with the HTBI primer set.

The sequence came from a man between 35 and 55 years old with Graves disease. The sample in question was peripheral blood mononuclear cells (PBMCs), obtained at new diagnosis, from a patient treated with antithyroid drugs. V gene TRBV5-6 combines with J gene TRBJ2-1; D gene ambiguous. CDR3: CASSLVTSSPYNEQFF. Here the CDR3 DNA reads TGTGCCAGCAGCTTGGTGACCTCCTCCCCCTACAATGAGCAGTTCTTC.